Below, 32 T cell receptor beta chains from the same sample are listed, as sequenced in a study of blood T cell repertoires in COVID-19. Clones were read by immunoSEQ multiplex PCR, and TCRdb kept only the in-frame ones, dropping some. Counted here are 250,000 to 300,000 clones, around nine tenths occurring once; the ten biggest clones make up around 5%. Sequenced sample: peripheral blood. These receptor sequences come from a woman in her sixties or seventies with COVID-19, enrolled during active disease.

The count of this clone is one. This chain connects TRBV19 to TRBJ1-3; the D gene is possibly TRBD1 (5 bases). There are 15 residues in the CDR3. In germline, CDR1 is LNHDA, CDR2 SQIVND (reference sequence). The V and J ends lost 6 bases and 0 bases respectively, with 12 bases between them. DNA of the CDR3: TGTGCCAGTAGCGAGACAGACCTCTCTGGAAACACCATATATTTT. The encoded protein is CASSETDLSGNTIYF. Full variable domain (outside the CDR3, taken from reference TRBV19 and TRBJ1-3): DGGITQSPKYLFRKEGQNVTLSCEQNLNHDAMYWYRQDPGQGLRLIYYSQIVNDFQKGDIAEGYSVSREKKESFPLTVTSAQKNPTAFYLCASSETDLSGNTIYFGEGSWLTVV.

The rearrangement joins TRBV6-1 to TRBJ1-6; 9 bases are shared with TRBD1. There are 15 residues in the CDR3. Trimming at V came to 2 bases and at J to 10 bases, leaving 6 bases not matched to a gene. The germline CDR1 and CDR2 sequences are MNHNS and SASEGT. The CDR3 DNA reads as TGTGCCAGCAGTGAACGGACAGGGGTCCGCTCACCCCTCCACTTT. Translated, it gives CASSERTGVRSPLHF.

The genes are TRBV7-3 and TRBJ1-5, with 10 nucleotides matching TRBD1. The CDR3 has 17 residues. V trimming: 4 bases; J trimming: 3 bases; junction bases outside the gene matches: 9. Germline CDR1 is SGHTA and CDR2 is FQGTGA. The CDR3 DNA sequence: TGTGCCAGCAGCTCAATTTGGGGGACAGGGGACAATCAGCCCCAGCATTTT. Protein product: CASSSIWGTGDNQPQHF.

The chain employs TRBV20-1 and TRBJ1-4; D uncertain. The CDR3 has 10 residues. Germline assignment: CDR1 DFQATT and CDR2 SNEGSKA (reference sequence). Trimming pared 3 bases from V and 10 bases from J, leaving 6 bases between. CDR3 sequence: CSASLRKLFF. CDR3 DNA: TGCAGTGCTAGTCTTCGAAAACTGTTTTTT.

The V gene is TRBV7-9, the J gene TRBJ1-5; unclear D gene. Germline V gives CDR1 SEHNR, CDR2 FQNEAQ (reference sequence). Trimming left V 6 bases short and J 5 bases short, with 14 bases between. The CDR3 consists of 14 residues. CDR3 nucleotides: TGTGCCAGCAGTCCCCTCCCCTCGTATCAGCCCCAGCATTTT. As protein: CASSPLPSYQPQHF.

The CDR3 here is CASSLGTQDYGYTF. CDR3 nucleotide sequence: TGTGCCAGCAGCTTAGGAACTCAGGATTATGGCTACACCTTC. This chain uses TRBV7-9 with TRBJ1-2; D unresolved. This CDR3 is built from 14 residues. Germline CDR1 SEHNR, CDR2 FQNEAQ (reference sequence). V was trimmed by 1 base and J by 5 bases, leaving 11 bases between them.

The gene calls are TRBV7-9 and TRBJ2-6; 9 nucleotides line up with TRBD1. Germline CDR1 and CDR2: SEHNR and FQNEAQ (reference sequence). The CDR3 has 19 amino acids. V was pared by 3 bases and J by 0 bases, with 9 bases of the junction left unmatched. This CDR3 reads CASSFGTGIMSSGANVLTF. CDR3 nucleotide sequence: TGTGCCAGCAGCTTCGGGACAGGGATTATGAGCTCTGGGGCCAACGTCCTGACTTTC.

This chain links TRBV2 with TRBJ1-1; D not resolved. CDR1 is SNHLY and CDR2 is FYNNEI in the germline V gene. Trimming took 6 bases from V and 3 from J, leaving 20 bases between them. The CDR3 has 16 residues. CDR3 sequence reads: CASRENPGPYYTEAFF. The DNA for the CDR3 is TGTGCCAGCAGGGAAAATCCCGGTCCCTACTACACTGAAGCTTTCTTT.

This chain connects TRBV6-5 to TRBJ1-2; D is uncertain. Germline-derived CDR1 and CDR2 are MNHEY and SVGAGI. Trimming cost V 6 bases and J 7 bases, with 15 bases left between them. The CDR3 is 13 residues long. CDR3 sequence: CASRQVGGGGYTF. The CDR3, as DNA: TGTGCCAGCAGGCAGGTTGGTGGTGGTGGCTACACCTTC.

This chain connects TRBV5-4 to TRBJ2-3; D may be TRBD2 (6 bases). The CDR3 consists of 15 residues. V lost 3 bases and J lost 0, with 11 bases in between. Looked up from germline, CDR1 is SGHNT and CDR2 is YYREEE (reference sequence). The CDR3 DNA reads TGTGCCAGCAGCTGGGACTTGGGTAGCACAGATACGCAGTATTTT. Protein: CASSWDLGSTDTQYF.

V is TRBV29-1 and J is TRBJ2-3, with a possible D match to TRBD2 (6 bases). The V and J ends lost 6 bases and 4 bases respectively, with 17 bases between them. Germline values: CDR1 SQVTM, CDR2 ANQGSEA. The CDR3 covers 14 residues. The CDR3 is CSVTTMGGPDTQYF. CDR3 DNA: TGCAGCGTGACCACTATGGGAGGTCCAGATACGCAGTATTTT.

In this sample, this clone turned up once. The J gene is TRBJ1-2, the V gene TRBV10-2, with D perhaps TRBD1 (6 bases). This CDR3 region has 13 residues. Per germline, CDR1 WSHSY and CDR2 SAAADI. V was cut by 7 bases and J by 4 bases, with 13 bases left in between. The CDR3 spells CASTTGIGYGYTF. DNA for the CDR3: TGCGCCAGCACCACAGGGATCGGCTATGGCTACACCTTC.

V gene TRBV19 combines with J gene TRBJ1-1; 10 bases are shared with TRBD1. V shed 5 bases and J 4 bases; nucleotides not matched to a gene: 10. Germline V gives CDR1 LNHDA, CDR2 SQIVND (reference sequence). The length of the CDR3 is 16 residues. The CDR3 coding sequence is TGTGCCAGTAGTGTTCCCCGGACAGGGGGAGGCACTGAAGCTTTCTTT. Amino acids: CASSVPRTGGGTEAFF.

The gene calls are TRBV5-1 and TRBJ2-7, with 7 bases identical to TRBD1. V lost 0 bases and J lost 4; bases outside the gene matches: 13. The length of the CDR3 is 17 residues. CDR1 and CDR2 from the germline V gene are SGHRS and YFSETQ. The CDR3 loop is CASSLGPTGQLNYEQYF. The CDR3 DNA is TGCGCCAGCAGCTTGGGCCCGACGGGACAGCTAAATTACGAGCAGTACTTC.

The CDR3 sequence: CASGSGLKGETQYF. The CDR3 region has the DNA TGTGCTAGTGGTTCGGGCCTTAAGGGGGAGACCCAGTACTTC. The V gene is TRBV12-5, the J gene TRBJ2-5; D may be TRBD1 (5 bases). The V end was cut by 4 bases, the J end by 5 bases, with 14 bases between. The germline V gene has CDR1 LGHNT and CDR2 FRNRAP. The CDR3 covers 14 residues.

The gene calls are TRBV5-1 and TRBJ2-7; a weak D match, TRBD1 (6 bases). V dropped 4 bases and J dropped 0 bases, with 17 bases sitting between them. This CDR3 comprises 16 residues. Germline loops: CDR1 SGHRS, CDR2 YFSETQ. The CDR3 reads CASSPQQGWPSYEQYF. The CDR3 DNA reads TGCGCCAGCAGCCCCCAACAGGGTTGGCCCTCCTACGAGCAGTACTTC.

V gene TRBV4-3 combines with J gene TRBJ2-7; possible D gene TRBD1, 6 bases. CDR3 length: 15 residues. V shed 1 base and J shed 0 bases, with 10 bases lying between them. Germline CDR1 is LGHNA and CDR2 is YSLEER. The CDR3 coding sequence is TGCGCCAGCAGCCAAGCGACAGGAAACTCCTACGAGCAGTACTTC. As protein: CASSQATGNSYEQYF.

V usage is TRBV28 and J usage is TRBJ1-5, with D possibly being TRBD1 (6 bases). This CDR3 is 17 amino acids long. The V gene's germline CDR1 is MDHEN and CDR2 SYDVKM. Trimming took off 6 bases at V and 1 base at J, with 19 bases between the two ends. CDR3 residues: CASRRDIIQGSNQPQHF. In DNA, the CDR3 is TGTGCCAGCAGAAGGGACATAATTCAAGGGAGCAATCAGCCCCAGCATTTT.

This chain joins TRBV29-1 and TRBJ1-1, with TRBD1 matching 7 bases. Germline V gives CDR1 SQVTM, CDR2 ANQGSEA. The CDR3 is made up of 12 amino acids. The trim removed 7 bases at V and 6 bases at J, leaving 8 bases unmatched. The CDR3 is CSGMTGTAEAFF. CDR3 in DNA: TGCAGCGGTATGACAGGGACGGCTGAAGCTTTCTTT.

J is TRBJ2-3 and V is TRBV5-1; a weak D match, TRBD1 (6 bases). Per germline, CDR1 SGHRS and CDR2 YFSETQ. V was clipped by 0 bases and J by 4 bases, with 12 bases between them. This CDR3 comprises 15 residues. CDR3 in amino acids: CASSLAGVPPDTQYF. The DNA for the CDR3 is TGCGCCAGCAGCTTGGCAGGGGTCCCCCCAGATACGCAGTATTTT.

The chain carries TRBV6-5 and TRBJ2-3; D may be TRBD2 (5 bases). The germline gives CDR1 MNHEY, CDR2 SVGAGI. The CDR3 covers 15 residues. V gave up 0 bases and J gave up 3 bases, with 10 bases separating them. CDR3 DNA: TGTGCCAGCAGTTACTCGATCGGGGAAACAGATACGCAGTATTTT. Translating gives CASSYSIGETDTQYF.

The V and J genes are TRBV6-6 and TRBJ1-6, with D maybe TRBD1 (6 bases). CDR1 and CDR2 from the germline V gene are MNHNY and SVGAGI (reference sequence). This CDR3 spans 17 amino acids. The V and J ends lost 5 bases and 10 bases respectively, with 24 bases between them. For the CDR3, the DNA is TGTGCCAGCAGTCAGGGCGGTATTACAGGGCTGGGGTCACCCCTCCACTTT. This encodes CASSQGGITGLGSPLHF.

The chain has TRBV6-1 and TRBJ2-7, with D possibly TRBD2 on 5 matching bases. The CDR3 consists of 13 residues. Trimming left V 2 bases short and J 7 bases short, with 12 bases between. Germline V gene lookup returns CDR1 MNHNS and CDR2 SASEGT. The CDR3 protein is CASSELTRWEQYF. The CDR3 DNA sequence: TGTGCCAGCAGTGAACTAACTAGATGGGAGCAGTACTTC.

The chain is built from TRBV19 and TRBJ1-2; TRBD1 matches 7 bases. The CDR3 totals 13 residues. Per germline, CDR1 LNHDA and CDR2 SQIVND (reference sequence). The trim removed 5 bases at V and 4 bases at J, leaving 4 bases unmatched. DNA of the CDR3: TGTGCCAGTAGTGCGGACAGGATCTATGGCTACACCTTC. It yields the protein CASSADRIYGYTF.

This clone came up once. This specimen includes other DNA sequences encoding the same CDR3. This chain uses TRBV3-1 (or the pseudogene TRBV3-2) with TRBJ2-1; D not resolved. The V end was cut by 0 bases, the J end by 7 bases, with 4 bases between. The CDR3 has 12 amino acids. CDR1 is LGHDT and CDR2 is YNNKEL in the germline V gene (reference sequence). CDR3 loop: CASSQDRNEQFF. DNA of the CDR3: TGTGCCAGCAGCCAAGATAGAAATGAGCAGTTCTTC.

This chain uses TRBV7-2 with TRBJ2-5; D remains ambiguous. Germline CDR1 and CDR2: SGHTA and FQGNSA. The CDR3 is 12 residues long. V was clipped by 5 bases and J by 5 bases, with 9 bases between them. As DNA, the CDR3 is TGTGCCAGCAGCCTCCACGGGGAGACCCAGTACTTC. Residues: CASSLHGETQYF.

This clone was detected ten times or more. This sequence joins TRBV5-8 and TRBJ1-1, with TRBD1 matching over 7 bases. V gave up 3 bases and J gave up 0 bases; unmatched junction bases: 8. The germline V gene has CDR1 SGHTS and CDR2 YDEGEE. This CDR3 spans 16 amino acids. The CDR3 region has the DNA TGTGCCAGCAGCTGGGCGGTGGGACAGATGAACACTGAAGCTTTCTTT. Translated: CASSWAVGQMNTEAFF. The whole variable domain, remainder taken from reference TRBV5-8 and TRBJ1-1, is EAGVTQSPTHLIKTRGQQATLRCSPISGHTSVYWYQQALGLGLQFLLWYDEGEERNRGNFPPRFSGRQFPNYSSELNVNALELEDSALYLCASSWAVGQMNTEAFFGQGTRLTVV.

The chain is built from TRBV3-1 (or the pseudogene TRBV3-2) and TRBJ1-3, with a possible D match to TRBD1 (6 bases). This CDR3 spans 14 amino acids. V was trimmed by 5 bases and J by 2 bases, leaving 10 bases between them. In germline, CDR1 is LGHDT, CDR2 YNNKEL (reference sequence). The CDR3 bases are TGTGCCAGCAGCTATCGGACAGCTGGAAACACCATATATTTT. Encoded protein: CASSYRTAGNTIYF.

This chain's CDR3 is CASSSSGNQPQHF. The DNA for the CDR3 is TGTGCCAGCAGTTCGTCGGGCAATCAGCCCCAGCATTTT. The chain uses TRBV6-5 and TRBJ1-5; D is ambiguous. This CDR3 comprises 13 residues. V was pared by 4 bases and J by 2 bases, with 6 bases between. The germline CDR1 and CDR2 sequences are MNHEY and SVGAGI.

The chain employs TRBV6-6 and TRBJ1-5; a weak D match, TRBD1 (5 bases). V gave up 4 bases and J gave up 7 bases, with 8 bases separating them. Germline V gene sequence: CDR1 MNHNY, CDR2 SVGAGI (reference sequence). The CDR3 is made up of 12 amino acids. The CDR3 region is CASSLTAQPQHF. The CDR3 bases are TGTGCCAGCAGTTTGACAGCACAGCCCCAGCATTTT.

The V and J genes are TRBV7-9 and TRBJ1-1; no reliable D call. This CDR3 is 14 amino acids long. V lost 2 bases and J lost 1, with 8 bases in between. Germline V gene sequence: CDR1 SEHNR, CDR2 FQNEAQ (reference sequence). The CDR3 here is CASSLSMSNTEAFF. The CDR3 DNA is TGTGCCAGCAGCTTATCCATGTCGAACACTGAAGCTTTCTTT.

This chain joins TRBV7-9 and TRBJ2-3; 12 nucleotides match TRBD2. This CDR3 has 18 amino acids. Germline V gene lookup returns CDR1 SEHNR and CDR2 FQNEAQ (reference sequence). Unmatched junction bases numbered 10, after V lost 4 bases and J lost 2 bases. CDR3 protein: CASSSNIGLAGHTDTQYF. The DNA of the CDR3 is TGTGCCAGCAGCTCCAACATAGGACTAGCGGGACACACAGATACGCAGTATTTT.